This T cell receptor beta chain was found in a study of shared clonotypes between healthy human individuals. Study-wide background: The donor group consisted of a couple of women and a few men, aged 18 to 49. A donor's plate count was three for CD4 naive and three for CD4 memory; CD8 naive had two and CD8 memory one.

Concerning this clone: What it recognizes is unknown.

CD4+ cells yielded CD45RA+ naive and CD45RA-negative memory subsets. Trimming removed 0 bases from V and 9 bases from J, with 20 bases in between. The CDR3 extends over 16 amino acids. Germline CDR1 and CDR2: SGHDT and YYEEEE. Notes on the study in general: Sampling covered nothing but blood. Tissue TCR repertoires likely differ from those found in blood.

The data were produced by immunoSEQ multiplex PCR, yet TCRdb's version contains in-frame clones alone and is incomplete. Of more than 2,000,000 clones listed, 90% to 95% were seen once; the top ten hold around 0.15%. Specimen: naive CD4+ T cells sorted from blood. The subset: CD45RA+ positively selected. This clonotype was obtained from a man aged 18 to 29 in good health. The rearrangement links TRBV5-6 to TRBJ2-3; tentatively, D is TRBD2 (5 bases). The CDR3 region is CASSLDVGTRGGTQYF. The CDR3 DNA sequence: TGTGCCAGCAGCTTGGATGTAGGAACCCGCGGAGGAACGCAGTATTTT.